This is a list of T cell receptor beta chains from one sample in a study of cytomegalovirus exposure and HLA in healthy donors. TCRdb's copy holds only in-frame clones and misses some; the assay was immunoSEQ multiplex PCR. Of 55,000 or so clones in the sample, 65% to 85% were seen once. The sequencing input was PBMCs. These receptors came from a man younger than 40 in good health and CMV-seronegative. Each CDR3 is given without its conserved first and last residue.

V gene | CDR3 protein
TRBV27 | AGTPSSDSFSSDGYT
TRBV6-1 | ASSTAQSYNEQF
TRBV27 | GLRGATGNTIY
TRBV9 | ASSFSGGAGETQY
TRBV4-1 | ASSAGLNYEQY
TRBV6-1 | ASSVDRELNTEAF
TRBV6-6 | ASSYSGRSTDTQY
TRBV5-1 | ASSYRGDTSSSYGYT
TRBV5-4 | ASSWKNSYMNTEAF
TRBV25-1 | ATAPDGAAYEQY
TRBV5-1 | ASSLQREQNNEQF
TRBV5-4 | ASSLNIVTGDDEQY
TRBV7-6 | ASSLGPSFGEKLF
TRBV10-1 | ASSEEGLAGVDTQY
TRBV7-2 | ASSLANRGAGYT
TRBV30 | AWSVGWLAGGQETQY
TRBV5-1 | ASSSVGGVGEIYYGYT
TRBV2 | ASSEGLNTEAF
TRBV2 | ASSDLAGIEAYEQY
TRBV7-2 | ASSTGQGNNEQF
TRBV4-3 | ASSPEDVDGELF
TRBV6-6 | ASSPLGLAGENEQF
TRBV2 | ASSSTGPSTDTQY
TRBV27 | ASSPRAGELF
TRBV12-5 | ASGSGGMNTEAF
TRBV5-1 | ASSLVLTDEQY
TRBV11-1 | ASSFSSSGRNTQY
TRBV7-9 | ASSLSRVHGYT
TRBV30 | AWDGVKGEKLF
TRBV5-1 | ASSLGGYEQY
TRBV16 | ASSQRREETQY
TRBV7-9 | ASSLAATGRTEAF
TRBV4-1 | ASSQGPGTEVYEQY
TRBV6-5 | ASSKRQGLGTEAF
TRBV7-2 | ASSLGTGFGEQY
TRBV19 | ASSPTPFLGADQPQH
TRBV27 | ASSTQGGGNQPQH
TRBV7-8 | ASSLTQTSVEPGDEQF
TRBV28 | ASFTLRGPSRSPLH
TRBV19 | ASSIVTTSSYNEQF
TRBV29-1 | SVGQLYNEQF
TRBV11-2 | ASSRRAPREKLF
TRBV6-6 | ASSWTGGYGYT
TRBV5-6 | ASSLTSFGYNEQF
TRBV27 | ASSLSAGTGERYEQY
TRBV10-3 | AISERTGGATEAF
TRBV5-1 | ASSLELNQPQH
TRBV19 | ASSSLRPQDLEKLF
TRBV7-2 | ASSPTGQHNEKLF
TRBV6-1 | ASSEAQGAGNEKLF
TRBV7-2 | ASSRRGYTQY
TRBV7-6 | ASSPKAGGGARDTQY
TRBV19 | ASSPRTSYNEQF
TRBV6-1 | ASSVYIEAF
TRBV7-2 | ASSRENTEAF
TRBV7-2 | ASSLGRGGSRGAEKLF
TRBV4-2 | ASSPWGGANQETQY
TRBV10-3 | AISQGPGELF
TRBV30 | AWSGDSSYEQY